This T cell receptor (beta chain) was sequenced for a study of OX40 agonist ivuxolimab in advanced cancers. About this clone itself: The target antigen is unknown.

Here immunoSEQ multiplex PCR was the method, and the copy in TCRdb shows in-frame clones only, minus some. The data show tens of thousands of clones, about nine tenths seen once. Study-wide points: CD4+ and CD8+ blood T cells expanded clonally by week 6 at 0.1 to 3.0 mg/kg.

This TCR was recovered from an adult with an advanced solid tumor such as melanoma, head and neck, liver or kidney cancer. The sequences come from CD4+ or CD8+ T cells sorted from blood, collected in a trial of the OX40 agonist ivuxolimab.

In nucleotides, the CDR3 is TGTGCCACCAGCAGCGGACGGAGCAATCAGCCCCAGCATTTT. This gives the protein CATSSGRSNQPQHF. The rearrangement links TRBV15 to TRBJ1-5; D is ambiguous. V lost 3 bases and J 1 base, leaving 7 bases between the germline ends. Germline loops: CDR1 LNHNV, CDR2 YYDKDF (reference sequence). The CDR3 has 14 residues. The entire variable domain, with the rest obtained from reference TRBV15 and TRBJ1-5, is as follows: DAMVIQNPRYQVTQFGKPVTLSCSQTLNHNVMYWYQQKSSQAPKLLFHYYDKDFNNEADTPDNFQSRRPNTSFCFLDIRSPGLGDTAMYLCATSSGRSNQPQHFGDGTRLSIL.